A single T cell receptor beta chain is shown here with its context. Produced via immunoSEQ multiplex PCR; TCRdb's table is partial and in-frame only. Here the sample spans roughly 51,000 clones, approximately 96% being singletons. This sample was included in a study of T cells after somatic rescue of genetic block. The CDR3 is 14 amino acids. From germline, CDR1 is SGDLS and CDR2 YYNGEE. J was trimmed by 4 bases and V by 0 bases; bases with no gene match: 2. This TCR was recovered from a child under two years old. The chain is built from TRBV9 and TRBJ2-5, with 8 bases identical to TRBD2. Material for sequencing was peripheral blood mononuclear cells (PBMCs). CDR3 coding DNA: TGTGCCAGCAGCGTAGCGAGCGGGAGAGAGACCCAGTACTTC. This gives the protein CASSVASGRETQYF. Together with reference TRBV9 and TRBJ2-5, the CDR3 gives the full variable domain: DSGVTQTPKHLITATGQRVTLRCSPRSGDLSVYWYQQSLDQGLQFLIQYYNGEERAKGNILERFSAQQFPDLHSELNLSSLELGDSALYFCASSVASGRETQYFGPGTRLLVL.